These 2 T cell receptor beta chains originate from one sample sequenced in a study of blood T cells in healthy people across ages. It was with a sample-barcoded 5' primer and a J-beta primer mix that a second PCR of about 6 to 12 cycles was run. MiXCR, applied by TCRdb to the 5' RACE reads, yields one record per CDR3 protein. This table holds fewer than 750,000 distinct CDR3 sequences, approximately 52% found once. The sample taken for sequencing was blood. These receptors were obtained from a woman older than 75 in good health.

Ten or more counts support this clonotype. J is TRBJ2-1 and V is TRBV7-8; possible D gene TRBD1, 5 bases. V lost 6 bases to trimming and J lost 9 bases, with 12 bases between them. Germline CDR1 is SGHVS and CDR2 is FQNEAQ. The CDR3 extends over 12 amino acids. DNA for the CDR3: TGTGCCAGCAGTTTACAGGCTAGTGAGCAGTTCTTC. It encodes CASSLQASEQFF.

In its sample, this clonotype was seen a few times. The chain recombines TRBV29-1 with TRBJ2-7, with TRBD1 matching 12 bases. Trimming cost V 7 bases and J 6 bases; bases outside gene matches: 4. The CDR3 sequence is 12 residues long. Germline loops: CDR1 SQVTM, CDR2 ANQGSEA. The CDR3 DNA follows: TGCAGCGCGGGACAGGGGGCTGCCGAGCAGTACTTC. Translated: CSAGQGAAEQYF.